This T cell receptor beta chain is from a study of blood T cell repertoires in COVID-19. The overall study: Samples representing acute and convalescent COVID-19 were sourced from the United States, Italy and Spain.

Germline lookup yields CDR1 LGHDT and CDR2 YNNKEL (reference sequence). V was pared by 4 bases and J by 6 bases, with 2 bases of the junction left unmatched. The CDR3 is made up of 13 amino acids. The method was immunoSEQ multiplex PCR; TCRdb's version includes in-frame clones alone and lacks a portion of them. The sample carries some 120,000 clones, about nine tenths recorded once. Sequencing was done on a sample of peripheral blood. This TCR was recovered from a human donor with active COVID-19. The donor label of this sample is uncertain. This sequence joins TRBV3-1 (or the pseudogene TRBV3-2) and TRBJ2-2; 7 bases line up with TRBD1. CDR3 sequence: CASSPGGAGELFF. The CDR3 DNA follows: TGTGCCAGCAGCCCAGGGGGTGCCGGGGAGCTGTTTTTT.